Below are 26 T cell receptor beta chains sequenced from a single sample in a study of blood T cell repertoires in COVID-19 (TCRdb year 2020). Libraries came from the immunoSEQ multiplex PCR assay. This immuneACCESS table, as held by TCRdb, lists in-frame sequences with V and J called but not all clones. Of the missing ones, under half trace to an unresolved V gene in checked studies; the others have no known cause. In this sample the table shows about 260,000 clones, about 88% of which occur a single time. The ten most abundant clones make up 10% to 12% of the sample. Sequencing was performed on peripheral blood. The receptors derive from a woman aged 25 to 39 with COVID-19, enrolled during active disease.

V is TRBV5-1 and J is TRBJ1-6; D is perhaps TRBD1 (6 bases). V was trimmed by 0 bases and J by 9 bases, leaving 7 bases between them. The CDR3 runs to 13 residues. In germline, CDR1 is SGHRS, CDR2 YFSETQ. The CDR3 sequence: CASSLAGVSPLHF. Written as DNA, the CDR3 is TGCGCCAGCAGCTTGGCAGGGGTTTCACCCCTCCACTTT.

The chain couples TRBV2 to TRBJ2-7, with D hard to call. The CDR3 loop spans 15 amino acids. Germline V gives CDR1 SNHLY, CDR2 FYNNEI. V lost 5 bases and J 3 bases, leaving 17 bases between the germline ends. CDR3 nucleotides: TGTGCCAGCAGTCTTTCCCCTGAATCGGGCTACGAGCAGTACTTC. This codes for CASSLSPESGYEQYF.

This clone was seen a few times. V is TRBV18 and J is TRBJ1-2; 7 bases map to TRBD1. V lost 5 bases, J lost 7 bases, and 7 bases stayed unmatched. CDR1 and CDR2 (germline): KGHSH, LQKENI. The CDR3 has 13 residues. This CDR3 is CASSVDREAGYTF. The CDR3 DNA reads as TGTGCCAGCTCAGTCGACAGGGAGGCTGGCTACACCTTC. Looking up the rest from reference TRBV18 and TRBJ1-2 gives the full variable domain: NAGVMQNPRHLVRRRGQEARLRCSPMKGHSHVYWYRQLPEEGLKFMVYLQKENIIDESGMPKERFSAEFPKEGPSILRIQQVVRGDSAAYFCASSVDREAGYTFGSGTRLTVV.

The chain carries TRBV28 and TRBJ1-2; D unclear. The V gene lost 2 bases and the J gene lost 4 bases, with 8 bases spanning the gap. CDR3 length: 13 amino acids. Germline CDR1 and CDR2: MDHEN and SYDVKM. CDR3 protein: CASSLARPYGYTF. Here the CDR3 DNA reads TGTGCCAGCAGTTTAGCCAGGCCCTATGGCTACACCTTC.

The chain carries TRBV5-6 and TRBJ2-5; 11 bases agree with TRBD2. CDR1 and CDR2 from the germline V gene are SGHDT and YYEEEE. With V trimmed by 4 bases and J by 4 bases, 9 bases remained unmatched. The CDR3 sequence is 16 residues long. Here the CDR3 reads CASSRLASGRIETQYF. The CDR3, as DNA: TGTGCCAGCAGCCGCCTCGCTAGCGGGAGGATAGAGACCCAGTACTTC.

The chain uses TRBV6-5 and TRBJ1-1; no clear D gene. CDR1 and CDR2 (germline): MNHEY, SVGAGI. V gave up 4 bases and J gave up 1 base, with 4 bases separating them. The CDR3 covers 12 residues. In nucleotides, the CDR3 is TGTGCCAGCAGTTCCCGGAACACTGAAGCTTTCTTT. Translated: CASSSRNTEAFF.

The chain links TRBV4-1 to TRBJ2-1; 8 bases agree with TRBD2. The CDR3 has 17 residues. V shed 0 bases, J shed 2 bases, and the junction held 6 bases outside the gene matches. Germline V gives CDR1 MGHRA, CDR2 YSYEKL. The CDR3 reads CASSQEVALAAYNEQFF. In DNA form, the CDR3 reads TGCGCCAGCAGCCAAGAGGTAGCACTAGCGGCCTACAATGAGCAGTTCTTC.

The chain couples TRBV6-5 to TRBJ2-1; 7 bases are a match to TRBD2. Germline CDR1 is MNHEY and CDR2 is SVGAGI. Unmatched junction bases numbered 4, after V lost 5 bases and J lost 6 bases. The CDR3 is 13 amino acids. For the CDR3, the DNA is TGTGCCAGCAGTAGCGGGAACCTCAATGAGCAGTTCTTC. It specifies CASSSGNLNEQFF.

Here the CDR3 DNA reads TGTGCCAGCAGCTTATCAGGGGCAGGCTACGAGCAGTACTTC. It encodes CASSLSGAGYEQYF. The chain carries TRBV11-2 and TRBJ2-7, with D possibly being TRBD1 (6 bases). Deletions cut 2 bases from V and 3 bases from J, with 11 bases between. The germline gives CDR1 SGHAT, CDR2 FQNNGV. This CDR3 spans 14 amino acids.

The chain links TRBV30 to TRBJ1-2; maybe TRBD1 (5 bases). The V gene lost 6 bases and the J gene lost 4 bases, with 18 bases spanning the gap. The germline V gene encodes CDR1 GTSNPN and CDR2 SVGIG (reference sequence). This CDR3 contains 14 residues. In DNA, the CDR3 is TGTGCCTGTGAGGAAGGGTTAGGGGCCTATGGCTACACCTTC. Encoded protein: CACEEGLGAYGYTF.

V and J are TRBV25-1 and TRBJ2-7, with D possibly being TRBD2 (5 bases). Germline V gene data show CDR1 as MGHDK and CDR2 as SYGVNS. The CDR3 extends over 12 amino acids. V lost 3 bases and J lost 6, with 9 bases in between. In nucleotides, the CDR3 is TGTGCCAGCAGTGAGCCTGGAGGCGAGCAGTACTTC. Its protein product is CASSEPGGEQYF.

This rearrangement joins TRBV30 to TRBJ2-7; D is ambiguous. CDR1 is GTSNPN, CDR2 SVGIG, per germline (reference sequence). The CDR3 sequence is 12 residues long. V shed 2 bases and J shed 4 bases, with 9 bases lying between them. CDR3 in DNA: TGTGCCTGGAGTTCTAGTAGGTACGAGCAGTACTTC. Its translation is CAWSSSRYEQYF.

The chain is built from TRBV19 and TRBJ2-3; 8 nucleotides agree with TRBD2. The CDR3 loop spans 17 amino acids. Trimming cost V 0 bases and J 3 bases; bases outside gene matches: 8. Germline lookup yields CDR1 LNHDA and CDR2 SQIVND (reference sequence). The CDR3 DNA follows: TGTGCCAGTAGTATAGATATCGGGACTAGACCAACAGATACGCAGTATTTT. It is translated as CASSIDIGTRPTDTQYF.

This sequence joins TRBV6-2 or TRBV6-3 and TRBJ1-2; 7 nucleotides line up with TRBD1. This CDR3 has 15 amino acids. V trimming: 2 bases; J trimming: 4 bases; junction bases outside the gene matches: 7. Germline V gives CDR1 MNHEY, CDR2 SVGEGT. CDR3 sequence reads: CASSYQQGYGYGYTF. The CDR3 nucleotides read TGTGCCAGCAGTTACCAACAGGGGTATGGCTATGGCTACACCTTC.

J is TRBJ2-7 and V is TRBV7-2; possible D gene TRBD2, 5 bases. V lost 1 base, J lost 2 bases, and 9 bases lay in between. CDR1 is SGHTA, CDR2 FQGNSA, per germline. The CDR3 is 14 amino acids. The chain's CDR3 is CASSLGTPAYEQYF. The CDR3 region has the DNA TGTGCCAGCAGCTTAGGGACTCCGGCCTACGAGCAGTACTTC.

This clone was seen just once. The chain employs TRBV5-1 and TRBJ2-5, with 10 positions matching TRBD1. Germline V gene lookup returns CDR1 SGHRS and CDR2 YFSETQ. The CDR3 sequence is 15 residues long. Trimming cost V 4 bases and J 2 bases; bases outside gene matches: 5. CDR3 in DNA: TGCGCCAGCAGCACGGGACAGGGGTGGCAAGAGACCCAGTACTTC. Amino acids: CASSTGQGWQETQYF.

The CDR3 sequence: CASSLDTSGSTDTQYF. In DNA, the CDR3 is TGTGCCAGCAGCTTAGATACTAGCGGGAGTACAGATACGCAGTATTTT. The rearrangement joins TRBV11-2 to TRBJ2-3; TRBD2 matches 11 bases. The CDR3 covers 16 residues. In germline, CDR1 is SGHAT, CDR2 FQNNGV. V shed 0 bases, J shed 3 bases, and the junction held 2 bases outside the gene matches.

The genes are TRBV7-9 and TRBJ2-2; TRBD2 matches 11 bases. V lost 4 bases to trimming and J lost 5 bases; unmatched junction nucleotides: 6. Per germline, CDR1 SEHNR and CDR2 FQNEAQ (reference sequence). This CDR3 is built from 16 residues. CDR3 protein: CASSSRSSGRTGELFF. CDR3 DNA: TGTGCCAGCAGCTCCAGGTCTAGCGGGAGGACCGGGGAGCTGTTTTTT. Using reference TRBV7-9 and TRBJ2-2 for the parts outside the CDR3, the full variable domain is DTGVSQNPRHKITKRGQNVTFRCDPISEHNRLYWYRQTLGQGPEFLTYFQNEAQLEKSRLLSDRFSAERPKGSFSTLEIQRTEQGDSAMYLCASSSRSSGRTGELFFGEGSRLTVL.

This chain links TRBV12-3 or TRBV12-4 with TRBJ2-5; D unclear. The CDR3 runs to 11 residues. The V end was cut by 6 bases, the J end by 7 bases, with 9 bases between. DNA for the CDR3: TGTGCCAGCAGCGCGGAGTGGACCCAGTACTTC. Translated, it gives CASSAEWTQYF.

The chain carries TRBV7-2 and TRBJ2-2; 7 nucleotides line up with TRBD2. The V gene end was trimmed by 5 bases and the J gene end by 1 base; junction bases not matched to a gene: 1. CDR1 is SGHTA, CDR2 FQGNSA, per germline. The CDR3 covers 14 residues. CDR3 nucleotides: TGTGCCAGCAGCCCTAGCGGGAACACCGGGGAGCTGTTTTTT. The encoded protein is CASSPSGNTGELFF.

This rearrangement joins TRBV4-1 to TRBJ2-2; 7 nucleotides agree with TRBD2. In germline, CDR1 is MGHRA, CDR2 YSYEKL. Losses at the gene ends were 3 bases for V and 0 bases for J; bases not matched to a gene: 1. The CDR3 extends over 15 amino acids. Here the CDR3 DNA reads TGCGCCAGCAGCCAGGGAGGGGCGAACACCGGGGAGCTGTTTTTT. As protein: CASSQGGANTGELFF.

V and J are TRBV13 and TRBJ2-7; TRBD2 agrees at 7 bases. Germline assignment: CDR1 PRHDT and CDR2 FYEKMQ (reference sequence). The CDR3 runs 15 residues. The V segment lost 5 bases and the J segment 4 bases; nucleotides outside the gene matches: 11. The CDR3: CASSAAGLGRYEQYF. The CDR3 DNA is TGTGCCAGCAGCGCCGCTGGACTAGGACGGTACGAGCAGTACTTC. Full variable domain (rest looked up from reference TRBV13 and TRBJ2-7): AAGVIQSPRHLIKEKRETATLKCYPIPRHDTVYWYQQGPGQDPQFLISFYEKMQSDKGSIPDRFSAQQFSDYHSELNMSSLELGDSALYFCASSAAGLGRYEQYFGPGTRLTVT.

This clone has only one observation. The rearrangement joins TRBV30 to TRBJ1-4; TRBD1 is a possible D gene (6 bases). V dropped 2 bases and J dropped 8 bases, with 15 bases sitting between them. Germline lookup yields CDR1 GTSNPN and CDR2 SVGIG (reference sequence). The CDR3 extends over 14 amino acids. The CDR3 spells CAWSKGGTQEKLFF. The CDR3 bases are TGTGCCTGGAGTAAGGGAGGGACACAGGAAAAACTGTTTTTT.

The genes are TRBV28 and TRBJ2-5; 9 bases match TRBD1. CDR1 is MDHEN, CDR2 SYDVKM, per germline. Trimming at V came to 8 bases and at J to 5 bases, leaving 6 bases not matched to a gene. This CDR3 has 13 residues. Written as DNA, the CDR3 is TGTGCCAGCTGGGACAGGGTTGGCGAGACCCAGTACTTC. Translation: CASWDRVGETQYF.

The chain joins TRBV7-2 to TRBJ2-4; 9 bases are a match to TRBD1. Per germline, CDR1 SGHTA and CDR2 FQGNSA. CDR3 length: 15 residues. V dropped 4 bases and J dropped 8; count of bases not matched to a gene: 9. Here the CDR3 DNA reads TGTGCCAGCAGCTCACCGGACAGGGGATCGTACATTCAGTACTTC. Protein sequence: CASSSPDRGSYIQYF. The variable domain in full, completed from reference TRBV7-2 and TRBJ2-4, reads GAGVSQSPSNKVTEKGKDVELRCDPISGHTALYWYRQSLGQGLEFLIYFQGNSAPDKSGLPSDRFSAERTGGSVSTLTIQRTQQEDSAVYLCASSSPDRGSYIQYFGAGTRLSVL.

This clone was detected once. The V call is TRBV18, the J call TRBJ2-1, with a tentative D call TRBD1 (8 bases). Germline V lookup: CDR1 KGHSH, CDR2 LQKENI. The CDR3 covers 15 residues. V dropped 4 bases and J dropped 8 bases, with 18 bases sitting between them. The CDR3 DNA reads TGTGCCAGCTCACGACAGGGGCCTGGACTAGATGAGCAGTTCTTC. Translation gives CASSRQGPGLDEQFF. Using reference TRBV18 and TRBJ2-1 for the parts outside the CDR3, the full variable domain is NAGVMQNPRHLVRRRGQEARLRCSPMKGHSHVYWYRQLPEEGLKFMVYLQKENIIDESGMPKERFSAEFPKEGPSILRIQQVVRGDSAAYFCASSRQGPGLDEQFFGPGTRLTVL.